One sample yielded the 29 T cell receptor beta chains listed below, sequenced in a study of control samples from healthy donors and cancer patients. Profiled with immunoSEQ multiplex PCR; TCRdb holds only in-frame clones, not every one. The repertoire holds around 140,000 clones, with 93% as singletons. The sequenced sample consisted of blood. The receptors shown here come from a man between 18 and 35 years old in good health.

For the CDR3, the DNA is TGTGCCAGCAGCGGGGTCGAGCAGTACTTC. This encodes CASSGVEQYF. The chain links TRBV11-2 to TRBJ2-7; D ambiguous. Germline CDR1 and CDR2: SGHAT and FQNNGV. Deletions cut 5 bases from V and 6 bases from J, with 5 bases between. The CDR3 extends over 10 amino acids.

The CDR3 loop reads CASSSGILASEKYSYNEQFF. CDR3 nucleotides: TGCGCCAGCAGCTCGGGAATACTAGCGTCCGAAAAATACTCCTACAATGAGCAGTTCTTC. This sequence joins TRBV5-1 and TRBJ2-1; 7 positions match TRBD2. The CDR3 is 20 amino acids. CDR1 and CDR2 (germline): SGHRS, YFSETQ. V trimming: 3 bases; J trimming: 0 bases; junction bases outside the gene matches: 18. The whole variable domain, remainder taken from reference TRBV5-1 and TRBJ2-1, is KAGVTQTPRYLIKTRGQQVTLSCSPISGHRSVSWYQQTPGQGLQFLFEYFSETQRNKGNFPGRFSGRQFSNSRSEMNVSTLELGDSALYLCASSSGILASEKYSYNEQFFGPGTRLTVL.

J is TRBJ1-5 and V is TRBV19; D uncertain. The CDR3 sequence is 16 residues long. Germline assignment: CDR1 LNHDA and CDR2 SQIVND (reference sequence). Trimming stripped 7 bases from V and 0 bases from J, with 16 bases between. Here the CDR3 reads CASIREGWGSNQPQHF. Here the CDR3 DNA reads TGTGCCAGTATCCGGGAAGGGTGGGGTAGCAATCAGCCCCAGCATTTT.

The chain recombines TRBV5-1 with TRBJ2-5; a possible D gene is TRBD1 (6 bases). Per germline, CDR1 SGHRS and CDR2 YFSETQ. This CDR3 is built from 14 residues. V lost 0 bases, J lost 4 bases, and 10 bases lay in between. In DNA form, the CDR3 reads TGCGCCAGCAGCTTGGCCACAGGGCCAGAGACCCAGTACTTC. Protein product: CASSLATGPETQYF.

The chain couples TRBV5-4 to TRBJ1-1; the D is unclear. V was shortened by 3 bases and J by 0 bases, with 9 bases between the two germline ends. Germline-derived CDR1 and CDR2 are SGHNT and YYREEE (reference sequence). CDR3 size: 14 residues. CDR3 sequence: CASSSEPMNTEAFF. In nucleotides, the CDR3 is TGTGCCAGCAGCTCGGAACCGATGAACACTGAAGCTTTCTTT.

This clone was counted a few times. Other nucleotide sequences in the sample specify the same CDR3. The chain joins TRBV20-1 to TRBJ2-1; D not certain. The CDR3 length is 11 residues. Germline V CDR1 and CDR2: DFQATT, SNEGSKA (reference sequence). V lost 5 bases, J lost 3 bases, and 5 bases lay in between. The CDR3 DNA is TGCAGTGCTGTTTACTACAATGAGCAGTTCTTC. As protein: CSAVYYNEQFF.

V gene TRBV28 combines with J gene TRBJ2-7; no clear D gene. The CDR3 spans 12 residues. CDR1 and CDR2 (germline): MDHEN, SYDVKM. The CDR3 DNA sequence: TGTGCACACGGGCAGGCGAATTACGAGCAGTACTTC. This codes for CAHGQANYEQYF.

The rearrangement uses TRBV6-5 and TRBJ1-2; D is uncertain. The CDR3 totals 15 residues. Germline V lookup: CDR1 MNHEY, CDR2 SVGAGI. The V end lost 2 bases, the J end lost 0 bases, and 10 bases lay between the germline ends. CDR3 DNA sequence: TGTGCCAGCAGTTACGAAGACCCGGCTAACTATGGCTACACCTTC. Translating it yields CASSYEDPANYGYTF.

Written as DNA, the CDR3 is TGTGCCAGCAGCTTTGCGGGGATTGATGGCTCACCCCTCCACTTT. It yields the protein CASSFAGIDGSPLHF. The chain carries TRBV5-4 and TRBJ1-6; D is ambiguous. This CDR3 spans 15 amino acids. V was pared by 2 bases and J by 10 bases, with 16 bases between. CDR1 and CDR2 (germline): SGHNT, YYREEE (reference sequence).

This clone was recorded only once. The chain combines TRBV6-5 with TRBJ1-2; no reliable D call. Germline V lookup: CDR1 MNHEY, CDR2 SVGAGI. The CDR3 contains 14 residues. V lost 2 bases and J lost 0, with 7 bases in between. The CDR3 spells CASSYRVANYGYTF. The CDR3 region has the DNA TGTGCCAGCAGTTACAGGGTCGCTAACTATGGCTACACCTTC.

V and J are TRBV3-1 (or the pseudogene TRBV3-2) and TRBJ1-2; D gene unclear. Trimming took off 0 bases at V and 6 bases at J, with 8 bases between the two ends. Per the germline V gene, CDR1 is LGHDT and CDR2 is YNNKEL (reference sequence). The CDR3 contains 13 residues. CDR3 region: CASSQERYDGYTF. The CDR3 nucleotides are TGTGCCAGCAGCCAAGAACGGTACGATGGCTACACCTTC.

V usage is TRBV27 and J usage is TRBJ1-2, with D perhaps matching TRBD1 (5 bases). There are 17 residues in the CDR3. Per germline, CDR1 MNHEY and CDR2 SMNVEV (reference sequence). The V and J ends lost 7 bases and 3 bases respectively, with 24 bases between them. The CDR3 DNA sequence: TGTGCCAGCACCCAGACGATCCCGGGACTTTCCGACTATGGCTACACCTTC. Translation gives CASTQTIPGLSDYGYTF.

The chain recombines TRBV5-6 with TRBJ2-2; D ambiguous. Germline CDR1 SGHDT, CDR2 YYEEEE. CDR3 length: 15 residues. V lost 0 bases, J lost 4 bases, and 10 bases lay in between. The DNA of the CDR3 is TGTGCCAGCAGCTTGGACCCATGGGCCACCGGGGAGCTGTTTTTT. Translation: CASSLDPWATGELFF. Full variable domain (rest looked up from reference TRBV5-6 and TRBJ2-2): DAGVTQSPTHLIKTRGQQVTLRCSPKSGHDTVSWYQQALGQGPQFIFQYYEEEERQRGNFPDRFSGHQFPNYSSELNVNALLLGDSALYLCASSLDPWATGELFFGEGSRLTVL.

The chain links TRBV4-1 to TRBJ2-7; D is unresolved. The CDR3 extends over 16 amino acids. Germline V gives CDR1 MGHRA, CDR2 YSYEKL. Trimming removed 0 bases at V and 0 bases at J, with 12 bases between. In DNA form, the CDR3 reads TGCGCCAGCAGCCAAGAGCCCGGCGGCCTCTCCTACGAGCAGTACTTC. Residues: CASSQEPGGLSYEQYF.

The chain links TRBV24-1 to TRBJ2-1; D not resolved. Looked up from germline, CDR1 is KGHDR and CDR2 is SFDVKD. V dropped 1 base and J dropped 7 bases, with 10 bases sitting between them. This CDR3 has 14 amino acids. The CDR3 sequence is CATSDLGPGNEQFF. The CDR3 DNA follows: TGTGCCACCAGTGATTTAGGGCCCGGAAATGAGCAGTTCTTC.

CDR3 in amino acids: CATSATGTTGELFF. The CDR3 DNA reads as TGTGCCACCAGTGCTACGGGGACGACCGGGGAGCTGTTTTTT. The V gene is TRBV24-1, the J gene TRBJ2-2; D is possibly TRBD1 or TRBD2 (5 bases each). V was shortened by 5 bases and J by 5 bases, with 11 bases between the two germline ends. Germline V CDR1 and CDR2: KGHDR, SFDVKD. The CDR3 runs 14 residues.

V and J are TRBV6-1 and TRBJ1-1; unclear D gene. This CDR3 comprises 15 residues. Germline CDR1 is MNHNS and CDR2 is SASEGT. V was clipped by 1 base and J by 1 base, with 10 bases between them. The CDR3 region has the DNA TGTGCCAGCAGTGAAGGACGCAGGAGGAACACTGAAGCTTTCTTT. Its protein product is CASSEGRRRNTEAFF.

The J gene is TRBJ1-1, the V gene TRBV5-1; D is perhaps TRBD1 (6 bases). The CDR3 covers 15 residues. Germline assignment: CDR1 SGHRS and CDR2 YFSETQ. Deletions cut 0 bases from V and 1 base from J, with 10 bases between. CDR3 sequence: CASSLEGVENTEAFF. The CDR3 DNA follows: TGCGCCAGCAGCTTGGAGGGGGTGGAGAACACTGAAGCTTTCTTT.

This clone was counted a single time. The V call is TRBV7-2, the J call TRBJ2-7; 9 bases fit TRBD1. The CDR3 runs 15 residues. Germline V CDR1 and CDR2: SGHTA, FQGNSA. V lost 2 bases, J lost 2 bases, and 4 bases stayed unmatched. CDR3 coding DNA: TGTGCCAGCAGCTTATTAGGGGACAGGGCCTACGAGCAGTACTTC. Its translation is CASSLLGDRAYEQYF.

This chain uses TRBV2 with TRBJ1-3; 7 bases match TRBD1. CDR1 and CDR2 from the germline V gene are SNHLY and FYNNEI. The CDR3 consists of 17 residues. Trimming removed 7 bases from V and 0 bases from J; junction bases left unmatched: 12. In DNA form, the CDR3 reads TGTGCCAGCACGAAGACCGGACAGGTCTACTCTGGAAACACCATATATTTT. As protein: CASTKTGQVYSGNTIYF.

The chain links TRBV6-5 to TRBJ1-5; 10 bases map to TRBD1. The CDR3 sequence is 15 residues long. Per germline, CDR1 MNHEY and CDR2 SVGAGI. Trimming took 6 bases from V and 3 from J; bases not matched to a gene: 5. For the CDR3, the DNA is TGTGCCAGCAGAGGGGACAGGGGATCCAATCAGCCCCAGCATTTT. Residues: CASRGDRGSNQPQHF.

J is TRBJ1-3 and V is TRBV2, with D unclear. Germline values: CDR1 SNHLY, CDR2 FYNNEI. The CDR3 loop spans 13 amino acids. V lost 4 bases to trimming and J lost 0 bases, with 4 bases between them. As DNA, the CDR3 is TGTGCCAGCAGTGGAAGCTCTGGAAACACCATATATTTT. It yields the protein CASSGSSGNTIYF.

The chain links TRBV30 to TRBJ2-7; D remains unclear. V shed 0 bases and J shed 7 bases, with 7 bases lying between them. The CDR3 runs 11 residues. Germline CDR1 is GTSNPN and CDR2 is SVGIG (reference sequence). CDR3 amino acids: CAWSVGDEQYF. The CDR3 DNA is TGTGCCTGGAGTGTGGGCGATGAGCAGTACTTC.

This chain links TRBV7-3 with TRBJ2-1; 9 bases are a match to TRBD2. V shed 2 bases and J 7 bases; nucleotides not matched to a gene: 6. The CDR3 covers 15 residues. The germline V gene has CDR1 SGHTA and CDR2 FQGTGA. CDR3 DNA: TGTGCCAGCAGCTTAGTTCTAGCGGGAACAAATGAGCAGTTCTTC. This sequence encodes CASSLVLAGTNEQFF.

This CDR3 reads CASSVAESPLHF. CDR3 in DNA: TGTGCCAGCAGCGTAGCTGAATCACCCCTCCACTTT. This chain uses TRBV9 with TRBJ1-6; D unclear. CDR1 is SGDLS, CDR2 YYNGEE, per germline. The CDR3 extends over 12 amino acids. The V end lost 0 bases, the J end lost 10 bases, and 5 bases lay between the germline ends.

The V and J genes are TRBV11-2 and TRBJ1-5; D is undetermined. Trimming removed 5 bases at V and 2 bases at J, with 13 bases between. This CDR3 comprises 15 residues. Germline V gene lookup returns CDR1 SGHAT and CDR2 FQNNGV. CDR3 coding DNA: TGTGCCAGCAGCCCATCAGCCGGGGGCAATCAGCCCCAGCATTTT. Translated: CASSPSAGGNQPQHF. Full variable domain (outside the CDR3, taken from reference TRBV11-2 and TRBJ1-5): EAGVAQSPRYKIIEKRQSVAFWCNPISGHATLYWYQQILGQGPKLLIQFQNNGVVDDSQLPKDRFSAERLKGVDSTLKIQPAKLEDSAVYLCASSPSAGGNQPQHFGDGTRLSIL.

CDR3 protein: CASSLTGGTQETQYF. In DNA form, the CDR3 reads TGTGCCAGCAGCCTCACAGGGGGCACACAAGAGACCCAGTACTTC. This chain uses TRBV5-6 with TRBJ2-5; 9 nucleotides agree with TRBD1. CDR1 SGHDT and CDR2 YYEEEE come from the germline V gene. The ends lost 4 bases at V and 2 bases at J; junction bases unmatched: 6. CDR3 size: 15 residues.

The V gene is TRBV5-1, the J gene TRBJ1-4, with 8 bases lining up with TRBD1. CDR1 and CDR2 from the germline V gene are SGHRS and YFSETQ. The ends lost 2 bases at V and 6 bases at J; junction bases unmatched: 6. The CDR3 length is 15 residues. The CDR3 DNA sequence: TGCGCCAGCAGCTTCTCAGGGGGCGGGGATGAAAAACTGTTTTTT. This codes for CASSFSGGGDEKLFF.

This rearrangement joins TRBV4-1 to TRBJ2-5, with a possible D match to TRBD1 (5 bases). The CDR3 length is 15 residues. Trimming cost V 4 bases and J 5 bases, with 17 bases left between them. The germline CDR1 and CDR2 sequences are MGHRA and YSYEKL. CDR3 residues: CASSPGRPGWETQYF. The DNA of the CDR3 is TGCGCCAGCAGCCCAGGGCGGCCGGGTTGGGAGACCCAGTACTTC.